These T cell receptor beta chains were read from a single sample in a study of T cell changes during pregnancy in multiple sclerosis. Repertoires were generated with immunoSEQ multiplex PCR, while TCRdb's copy carries only in-frame clones and drops some. The sample comprises about 100,000 clones, around 92% of which are singletons, and 1.5% to 2.5% rests with the top ten. The sample was peripheral blood, taken after pregnancy. Every receptor here comes from a female donor with multiple sclerosis, enrolled in a pregnancy study. Both conserved end residues are part of each CDR3. The D gene is left open where the match is weak. Clone size is stated in some rows and not others, as once, few, many or a class when expanded.

j_gene: TRBJ2-7
d_gene: TRBD2
abundance: -
v_gene: TRBV5-1
CDR3aa: CASSWTSGISYEQYF
CDR3nt: TGCGCCAGCAGCTGGACTAGCGGGATATCCTACGAGCAGTACTTC

j_gene: TRBJ2-3
d_gene: TRBD2
abundance: -
v_gene: TRBV18
CDR3aa: CASSPLKREYTDTQYF
CDR3nt: TGTGCCAGCTCACCACTAAAGCGGGAGTACACAGATACGCAGTATTTT

j_gene: TRBJ1-1
d_gene: -
abundance: -
v_gene: TRBV27
CDR3aa: CASSSRGGSEAFF
CDR3nt: TGTGCCAGCAGTTCCCGGGGGGGCTCTGAAGCTTTCTTT

j_gene: TRBJ1-1
d_gene: -
abundance: -
v_gene: TRBV9
CDR3aa: CASSVAGMNTEAFF
CDR3nt: TGTGCCAGCAGCGTAGCAGGGATGAACACTGAAGCTTTCTTT

j_gene: TRBJ2-7
d_gene: TRBD2
abundance: once
v_gene: TRBV7-6
CDR3aa: CASSSLAGGGEQYF
CDR3nt: TGTGCCAGCAGCTCTCTAGCGGGGGGTGGGGAGCAGTACTTC

j_gene: TRBJ2-2
d_gene: -
abundance: once
v_gene: TRBV2
CDR3aa: CASSNGQTNTGELFF
CDR3nt: TGTGCCAGCAGTAATGGACAGACGAACACCGGGGAGCTGTTTTTT

j_gene: TRBJ2-3
d_gene: -
abundance: -
v_gene: TRBV30
CDR3aa: CACSGNTDTQYF
CDR3nt: TGTGCCTGCTCGGGGAACACAGATACGCAGTATTTT

j_gene: TRBJ2-5
d_gene: TRBD1
abundance: -
v_gene: TRBV15
CDR3aa: CATSRSGQGIGETQYF
CDR3nt: TGTGCCACCAGCAGATCGGGACAGGGGATTGGAGAGACCCAGTACTTC

j_gene: TRBJ2-7
d_gene: TRBD1
abundance: -
v_gene: TRBV27
CDR3aa: CASSSPARGRASYEQYF
CDR3nt: TGTGCCAGCAGTTCTCCTGCCAGGGGGCGCGCCTCCTACGAGCAGTACTTC

j_gene: TRBJ2-1
d_gene: TRBD2
abundance: -
v_gene: TRBV30
CDR3aa: CAWDGTSGSSYNEQFF
CDR3nt: TGTGCCTGGGACGGGACTAGCGGTAGCTCCTACAATGAGCAGTTCTTC

j_gene: TRBJ2-2
d_gene: -
abundance: -
v_gene: TRBV12-5
CDR3aa: CASQITGELFF
CDR3nt: TGTGCTTCCCAGATCACCGGGGAGCTGTTTTTT

j_gene: TRBJ1-5
d_gene: -
abundance: -
v_gene: TRBV18
CDR3aa: CASSPYREGGYQPQHF
CDR3nt: TGTGCCAGCTCACCTTACAGGGAAGGTGGATATCAGCCCCAGCATTTT

j_gene: TRBJ2-7
d_gene: -
abundance: -
v_gene: TRBV5-6
CDR3aa: CASSLFLAVNEQYF
CDR3nt: TGTGCCAGCAGCTTGTTCTTAGCTGTCAACGAGCAGTACTTC

j_gene: TRBJ2-1
d_gene: TRBD1
abundance: -
v_gene: TRBV10-3
CDR3aa: CAIRPYGTAYEQFF
CDR3nt: TGTGCCATACGGCCTTATGGGACAGCCTATGAGCAGTTCTTC

j_gene: TRBJ2-7
d_gene: -
abundance: -
v_gene: TRBV11-2
CDR3aa: CASSLPGTSSSYEQYF
CDR3nt: TGTGCCAGCAGCTTACCTGGGACTTCGAGCTCCTACGAGCAGTACTTC

j_gene: TRBJ2-2
d_gene: TRBD1
abundance: -
v_gene: TRBV9
CDR3aa: CASSVGQGAPGELFF
CDR3nt: TGTGCCAGCAGCGTAGGGCAGGGGGCACCCGGGGAGCTGTTTTTT

j_gene: TRBJ2-3
d_gene: -
abundance: -
v_gene: TRBV5-1
CDR3aa: CASSSFGELADTQYF
CDR3nt: TGCGCCAGCAGCTCGTTCGGAGAACTAGCAGATACGCAGTATTTT

j_gene: TRBJ1-1
d_gene: -
abundance: -
v_gene: TRBV15
CDR3aa: CATSRDPRVRSEAFF
CDR3nt: TGTGCCACCAGCAGAGATCCCAGGGTTCGATCTGAAGCTTTCTTT

j_gene: TRBJ2-3
d_gene: TRBD1
abundance: -
v_gene: TRBV14
CDR3aa: CASSQDLHRGQYF
CDR3nt: TGTGCCAGCAGCCAAGATTTGCACAGGGGGCAGTATTTT

j_gene: TRBJ2-1
d_gene: TRBD2
abundance: -
v_gene: TRBV5-4
CDR3aa: CASSLYITSGRGDEQFF
CDR3nt: TGTGCCAGCAGCCTATATATTACTAGCGGGAGAGGCGATGAGCAGTTCTTC

j_gene: TRBJ2-2
d_gene: -
abundance: once
v_gene: TRBV6-5
CDR3aa: CASRTLQGWTGELFF
CDR3nt: TGTGCCAGCAGGACTTTACAGGGTTGGACCGGGGAGCTGTTTTTT

j_gene: TRBJ2-7
d_gene: -
abundance: -
v_gene: TRBV7-8
CDR3aa: CASSLRSGTSYEQYF
CDR3nt: TGTGCCAGCAGCTTAAGGAGCGGAACTTCCTACGAGCAGTACTTC

j_gene: TRBJ2-3
d_gene: -
abundance: -
v_gene: TRBV19
CDR3aa: CASSGAPAGTDTQYF
CDR3nt: TGTGCCAGTAGTGGAGCTCCGGCGGGCACAGATACGCAGTATTTT

j_gene: TRBJ2-7
d_gene: TRBD1
abundance: -
v_gene: TRBV27
CDR3aa: CASSSDRTYDEQYF
CDR3nt: TGTGCCAGCAGTTCGGACAGGACCTACGACGAGCAGTACTTC

j_gene: TRBJ1-2
d_gene: -
abundance: -
v_gene: TRBV7-8
CDR3aa: CASSLGPGYGYTF
CDR3nt: TGTGCCAGCAGCTTAGGTCCCGGCTATGGCTACACCTTC

j_gene: TRBJ1-2
d_gene: -
abundance: -
v_gene: TRBV4-3
CDR3aa: CASSQDRFVYGYTF
CDR3nt: TGCGCCAGCAGCCAAGATAGATTCGTCTATGGCTACACCTTC

j_gene: TRBJ1-5
d_gene: -
abundance: -
v_gene: TRBV28
CDR3aa: CASSVDYYSNQPQHF
CDR3nt: TGTGCCAGCAGTGTGGACTATTATAGCAATCAGCCCCAGCATTTT

j_gene: TRBJ1-2
d_gene: TRBD1
abundance: -
v_gene: TRBV19
CDR3aa: CASSIDPGQGLYNYGYTF
CDR3nt: TGTGCCAGTAGTATAGATCCGGGACAGGGATTATATAACTATGGCTACACCTTC

j_gene: TRBJ1-6
d_gene: -
abundance: -
v_gene: TRBV6-4
CDR3aa: CASSESPGASPLHF
CDR3nt: TGTGCCAGCAGTGAATCACCAGGGGCCTCACCCCTCCACTTT

j_gene: TRBJ2-7
d_gene: TRBD1
abundance: -
v_gene: TRBV18
CDR3aa: CASSQGANYEQYF
CDR3nt: TGTGCCAGCTCACAGGGGGCGAACTACGAGCAGTACTTC

j_gene: TRBJ1-1
d_gene: -
abundance: -
v_gene: TRBV19
CDR3aa: CASSIRDTNTEAFF
CDR3nt: TGTGCCAGTAGTATTCGGGACACTAACACTGAAGCTTTCTTT

j_gene: TRBJ1-1
d_gene: -
abundance: -
v_gene: TRBV15
CDR3aa: CATSRDADVNTEAFF
CDR3nt: TGTGCCACCAGCAGAGACGCGGATGTGAACACTGAAGCTTTCTTT

j_gene: TRBJ1-6
d_gene: TRBD1
abundance: -
v_gene: TRBV27
CDR3aa: CASSPDRDNSPLHF
CDR3nt: TGTGCCAGCAGTCCGGACAGGGATAATTCACCCCTCCACTTT

j_gene: TRBJ2-5
d_gene: TRBD2
abundance: -
v_gene: TRBV10-3
CDR3aa: CAISDLSSGRGQETQYF
CDR3nt: TGTGCCATCAGTGACCTTTCTAGCGGGAGGGGTCAAGAGACCCAGTACTTC

j_gene: TRBJ1-1
d_gene: -
abundance: -
v_gene: TRBV29-1
CDR3aa: CSVHQGSVTEAFF
CDR3nt: TGCAGCGTCCATCAGGGTTCGGTCACTGAAGCTTTCTTT

j_gene: TRBJ2-3
d_gene: -
abundance: -
v_gene: TRBV29-1
CDR3aa: CSVDTGSDTQYF
CDR3nt: TGCAGCGTTGATACAGGGTCAGATACGCAGTATTTT

j_gene: TRBJ1-1
d_gene: TRBD1
abundance: -
v_gene: TRBV9
CDR3aa: CASSLGTGGGTEAFF
CDR3nt: TGTGCCAGCAGCCTCGGGACAGGGGGAGGGACTGAAGCTTTCTTT

j_gene: TRBJ1-2
d_gene: TRBD1
abundance: -
v_gene: TRBV2
CDR3aa: CASSGKRQGLYYGYTF
CDR3nt: TGTGCCAGCAGTGGCAAGCGACAGGGATTGTACTATGGCTACACCTTC

j_gene: TRBJ1-1
d_gene: TRBD1
abundance: once
v_gene: TRBV7-9
CDR3aa: CASSLSTGATFF
CDR3nt: TGTGCCAGCAGCCTATCGACAGGGGCGACTTTCTTT

j_gene: TRBJ2-5
d_gene: -
abundance: -
v_gene: TRBV5-1
CDR3aa: CASSLAPRASETQYF
CDR3nt: TGCGCCAGCAGCTTGGCTCCCAGGGCCTCGGAGACCCAGTACTTC

j_gene: TRBJ1-1
d_gene: -
abundance: -
v_gene: TRBV6-5
CDR3aa: CASSYFGVLNTEAFF
CDR3nt: TGTGCCAGCAGTTACTTTGGAGTCCTGAACACTGAAGCTTTCTTT

j_gene: TRBJ1-1
d_gene: -
abundance: -
v_gene: TRBV19
CDR3aa: CASSIIGTEAFF
CDR3nt: TGTGCCAGTAGTATAATCGGCACTGAAGCTTTCTTT

j_gene: TRBJ1-4
d_gene: TRBD1
abundance: -
v_gene: TRBV5-1
CDR3aa: CASTKLGQGHEKLFF
CDR3nt: TGCGCCAGCACGAAGTTGGGACAGGGCCATGAAAAACTGTTTTTT

j_gene: TRBJ2-1
d_gene: -
abundance: -
v_gene: TRBV10-2
CDR3aa: CASSGRVAVSYNEQFF
CDR3nt: TGCGCCAGCAGTGGGAGGGTAGCGGTCTCCTACAATGAGCAGTTCTTC

j_gene: TRBJ2-7
d_gene: TRBD1
abundance: once
v_gene: TRBV18
CDR3aa: CASSPPRDRVYEQYF
CDR3nt: TGTGCCAGCTCACCACCGAGGGACAGGGTCTACGAGCAGTACTTC

j_gene: TRBJ2-1
d_gene: -
abundance: -
v_gene: TRBV18
CDR3aa: CASSPRAGGTQYNEQFF
CDR3nt: TGTGCCAGCTCACCAAGGGCCGGGGGGACACAGTACAATGAGCAGTTCTTC

j_gene: TRBJ1-2
d_gene: TRBD1
abundance: -
v_gene: TRBV4-1
CDR3aa: CASSPTLEQGARGYTF
CDR3nt: TGCGCCAGCAGCCCGACCCTCGAACAGGGGGCAAGGGGCTACACCTTC

j_gene: TRBJ2-7
d_gene: -
abundance: -
v_gene: TRBV5-1
CDR3aa: CASSLGSLSSYEQYF
CDR3nt: TGCGCCAGCAGCTTGGGGTCCCTAAGCTCCTACGAGCAGTACTTC

j_gene: TRBJ2-7
d_gene: TRBD1
abundance: -
v_gene: TRBV11-2
CDR3aa: CASSSLRDRDYEQYF
CDR3nt: TGTGCCAGCAGCTCCCTACGGGACAGGGACTACGAGCAGTACTTC